This T cell receptor beta chain was obtained from a study of blood T cell repertoires in COVID-19. Study overall: PBMCs, B-cell-depleted T cells, or T cells provided the cDNA or gDNA that made up the material.

The data were produced by immunoSEQ multiplex PCR, yet TCRdb's version contains in-frame clones alone and is incomplete. The table shows a few hundred thousand clones, with 85% occurring only once. Sequencing was carried out using peripheral blood. This sequence was found in a young woman with acute or convalescent COVID-19.

CDR3 DNA: TGCAGCGCCGGGGACAGGGGGGGAGAAACTGAAGCTTTCTTT. It translates to CSAGDRGGETEAFF. This sequence joins TRBV29-1 and TRBJ1-1; TRBD1 matches 11 bases. V shed 7 bases and J 5 bases; nucleotides not matched to a gene: 9. Germline CDR1 SQVTM, CDR2 ANQGSEA. The CDR3 extends over 14 amino acids.